The clone carrying this TCR beta chain was picked up a small number of times. The antigen is not known. The CDR3 totals 14 residues. Trimming took 5 bases from V and 6 from J, leaving 15 bases between them. Germline CDR1 reads SEHNR; CDR2 reads FQNEAQ (reference sequence). This sample was taken from a study of blood T cells in healthy people across ages. Study outcomes and limitations: Among T cells, TCR beta diversity per million cells dropped roughly linearly as age rose.

The authors ran a second PCR of about 6 to 12 cycles using a sample-barcoded 5' primer and a J-beta primer mix. TCRdb reprocessed the 5' RACE reads with MiXCR, giving one entry per CDR3 protein. The sample yields over 950,000 distinct CDR3 sequences, roughly two fifths seen once. The specimen was blood. The origin of this receptor is a man between 18 and 29 years old in good health. The V call is TRBV7-9, the J call TRBJ2-3, with unresolved D. This CDR3 is CASSPHPRHDTQYF. In nucleotides, the CDR3 is TGTGCCAGCAGCCCTCACCCCAGACACGATACGCAGTATTTT.